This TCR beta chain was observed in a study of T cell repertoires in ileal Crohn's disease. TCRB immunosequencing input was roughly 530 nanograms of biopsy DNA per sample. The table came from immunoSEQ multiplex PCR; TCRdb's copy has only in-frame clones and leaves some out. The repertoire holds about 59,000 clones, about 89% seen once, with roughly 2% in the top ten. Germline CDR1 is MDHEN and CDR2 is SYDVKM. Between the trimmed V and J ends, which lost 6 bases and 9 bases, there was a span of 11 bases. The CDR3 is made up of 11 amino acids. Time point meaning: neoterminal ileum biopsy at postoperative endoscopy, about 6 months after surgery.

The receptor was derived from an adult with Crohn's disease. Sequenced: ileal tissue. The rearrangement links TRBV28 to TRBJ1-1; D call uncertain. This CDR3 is CASSRQTQAFF. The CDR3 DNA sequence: TGTGCCAGCAGCAGGCAAACCCAAGCTTTCTTT. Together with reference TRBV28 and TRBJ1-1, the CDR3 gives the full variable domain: DVKVTQSSRYLVKRTGEKVFLECVQDMDHENMFWYRQDPGLGLRLIYFSYDVKMKEKGDIPEGYSVSREKKERFSLILESASTNQTSMYLCASSRQTQAFFGQGTRLTVV.